This entry lists 13 T cell receptor beta chains sequenced from one sample in a study of CD8+ T cells in alopecia areata. As for treatment: oral pan-JAK inhibitor, 5-10 mg twice daily. TCR sequencing used cDNA made by reverse transcription of extracted RNA. TCRdb keeps only in-frame clones here, not all; method: immunoSEQ multiplex PCR. The repertoire consists of more than 150,000 clones, with roughly three fifths occurring once and the leading ten covering around 3%. The sample consisted of CD4+ T cells sorted from blood, taken at week 4, from a patient treated with tofacitinib. The receptors were sampled from a human donor with alopecia areata.

This clone has just a few counts. The chain couples TRBV28 to TRBJ2-2; the match to TRBD2 covers 7 bases. Unmatched junction bases numbered 4, after V lost 3 bases and J lost 3 bases. The CDR3 contains 15 residues. The germline CDR1 and CDR2 sequences are MDHEN and SYDVKM. CDR3: CASSFLGRDTGELFF. CDR3 DNA sequence: TGTGCCAGCAGTTTCCTGGGGAGGGACACCGGGGAGCTGTTTTTT.

This sequence joins TRBV2 and TRBJ1-5; D is perhaps TRBD1 (5 bases). Germline values: CDR1 SNHLY, CDR2 FYNNEI. Trimming took off 4 bases at V and 4 bases at J, with 11 bases between the two ends. The length of the CDR3 is 14 residues. CDR3 region: CASSGQGVNQPQHF. DNA for the CDR3: TGTGCCAGCAGTGGTCAAGGGGTTAATCAGCCCCAGCATTTT.

The chain recombines TRBV29-1 with TRBJ2-3; D unresolved. The CDR3 runs 13 residues. The V and J ends lost 6 bases and 0 bases respectively, with 10 bases between them. Germline values: CDR1 SQVTM, CDR2 ANQGSEA. The CDR3 is CSVGRQSTDTQYF. In nucleotides, the CDR3 is TGCAGCGTCGGTAGGCAGAGCACAGATACGCAGTATTTT.

This clone was recorded once. This chain connects TRBV4-2 to TRBJ2-5; D is undetermined. CDR3 length equals 15 residues. Germline CDR1 LGHNA, CDR2 YNFKEQ. V was cut by 0 bases and J by 5 bases, with 13 bases left in between. CDR3 sequence reads: CASSQDADRVETQYF. Written as DNA, the CDR3 is TGTGCCAGCAGCCAAGATGCGGACCGGGTGGAGACCCAGTACTTC.

The chain has TRBV27 and TRBJ2-7, with D tentatively TRBD1 or TRBD2 (6 bases each). This CDR3 is built from 13 residues. Germline V lookup: CDR1 MNHEY, CDR2 SMNVEV (reference sequence). V lost 2 bases and J lost 5, with 10 bases in between. The CDR3 is CASSLRGRHEQYF. The DNA for the CDR3 is TGTGCCAGCAGTTTAAGGGGGAGGCACGAGCAGTACTTC.

This clone was detected once. The genes are TRBV30 and TRBJ2-3; tentatively, D is TRBD1 or TRBD2 (5 bases each). The germline V gene encodes CDR1 GTSNPN and CDR2 SVGIG (reference sequence). With 2 bases removed from V and 2 bases from J, the gap between germline ends came to 11 bases. The CDR3 consists of 14 residues. The CDR3 DNA follows: TGTGCCTGGAGTCCGGGACCTCTCACAGATACGCAGTATTTT. Encoded protein: CAWSPGPLTDTQYF.

The chain links TRBV18 to TRBJ1-2; weak D call: TRBD1 (6 bases). The CDR3 has 14 residues. Trimming shortened V by 2 bases and J by 4 bases, and 11 bases separated the two germline ends. Per germline, CDR1 KGHSH and CDR2 LQKENI. In DNA, the CDR3 is TGTGCCAGCTCACCAGGGTCGGGGGCCTATGGCTACACCTTC. It is translated as CASSPGSGAYGYTF.

The sample holds a few counts of this clone. This chain joins TRBV14 and TRBJ2-2; no reliable D call. CDR3 size: 14 residues. Germline V CDR1 and CDR2: SGHDN, FVKESK. The V gene lost 2 bases and the J gene lost 2 bases, with 6 bases spanning the gap. CDR3 in amino acids: CASSQSGNTGELFF. CDR3 nucleotide sequence: TGTGCCAGCAGCCAATCTGGCAACACCGGGGAGCTGTTTTTT. The variable domain in full, completed from reference TRBV14 and TRBJ2-2, reads EAGVTQFPSHSVIEKGQTVTLRCDPISGHDNLYWYRRVMGKEIKFLLHFVKESKQDESGMPNNRFLAERTGGTYSTLKVQPAELEDSGVYFCASSQSGNTGELFFGEGSRLTVL.

This clone was seen more than once but under ten times. This chain joins TRBV23-1 and TRBJ2-1; no clear D gene. TRBV23-1 is given ORF status, its function remaining uncertain. Trimming cost V 7 bases and J 10 bases, with 8 bases left between them. The CDR3 is made up of 10 amino acids. Written as DNA, the CDR3 is TGCGCCAGCATGACTGGAGAGCAGTTCTTC. It is translated as CASMTGEQFF.

This clone was counted a few times. The chain uses TRBV15 and TRBJ2-2; no clear D gene. From germline, CDR1 is LNHNV and CDR2 YYDKDF (reference sequence). This CDR3 spans 13 amino acids. With 9 bases removed from V and 4 bases from J, the gap between germline ends came to 12 bases. CDR3 protein: CATKFSPTGELFF. DNA for the CDR3: TGTGCCACGAAGTTCTCCCCCACCGGGGAGCTGTTTTTT.

The rearrangement uses TRBV28 and TRBJ2-4; 8 nucleotides line up with TRBD1. The germline V gene encodes CDR1 MDHEN and CDR2 SYDVKM. V dropped 5 bases and J dropped 3; count of bases not matched to a gene: 3. This CDR3 has 14 amino acids. As DNA, the CDR3 is TGTGCCAGCAGTCACAGGGGGTACAAAAACATTCAGTACTTC. Residues: CASSHRGYKNIQYF. The entire variable domain, with the rest obtained from reference TRBV28 and TRBJ2-4, is as follows: DVKVTQSSRYLVKRTGEKVFLECVQDMDHENMFWYRQDPGLGLRLIYFSYDVKMKEKGDIPEGYSVSREKKERFSLILESASTNQTSMYLCASSHRGYKNIQYFGAGTRLSVL.

The chain recombines TRBV10-3 with TRBJ2-1; TRBD2 agrees at 12 bases. This CDR3 comprises 13 residues. CDR1 ENHRY and CDR2 SYGVKD come from the germline V gene. Unmatched junction bases numbered 10, after V lost 10 bases and J lost 12 bases. The CDR3 DNA is TGTGCCAGCCAGCTAGCGGGGGGGCCCGGGCAGTTCTTC. Amino acids: CASQLAGGPGQFF.

This clone was recorded a few times. The CDR3 here is CATSREGKVDEQYF. The CDR3 bases are TGTGCCACCAGCAGAGAGGGTAAGGTCGACGAGCAGTACTTC. This chain uses TRBV15 with TRBJ2-7; D call uncertain. Germline V gene data show CDR1 as LNHNV and CDR2 as YYDKDF (reference sequence). This CDR3 has 14 amino acids. Trimming took off 0 bases at V and 5 bases at J, with 11 bases between the two ends.